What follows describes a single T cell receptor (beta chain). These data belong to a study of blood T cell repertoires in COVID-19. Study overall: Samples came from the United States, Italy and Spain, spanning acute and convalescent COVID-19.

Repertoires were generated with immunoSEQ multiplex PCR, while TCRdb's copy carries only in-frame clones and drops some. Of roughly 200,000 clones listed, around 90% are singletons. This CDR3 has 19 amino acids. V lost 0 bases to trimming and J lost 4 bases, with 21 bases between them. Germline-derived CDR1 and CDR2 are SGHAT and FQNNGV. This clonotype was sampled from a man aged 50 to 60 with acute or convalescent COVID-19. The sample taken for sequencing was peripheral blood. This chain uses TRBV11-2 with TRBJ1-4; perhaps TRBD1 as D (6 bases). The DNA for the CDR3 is TGTGCCAGCAGCTTAGACGGATTACAGCAGGGGACGGATAATGAAAAACTGTTTTTT. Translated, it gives CASSLDGLQQGTDNEKLFF.